This T cell receptor (beta chain) was sequenced during a study of patients and donors after allogeneic stem cell transplantation. This clonotype was detected ten times or more. The CDR3 contains 18 residues. V was clipped by 3 bases and J by 4 bases; unmatched bases: 8. Germline CDR1 reads SGHNT; CDR2 reads YYREEE (reference sequence). Via MiXCR, TCRdb re-called the RT-PCR reads, giving one row per CDR3 protein. Among 70,000 to 95,000 distinct CDR3 sequences, roughly 5.1% were seen once, and the ten largest hold around 2.6%. The sample taken for sequencing was blood, either unsorted or a sorted T cell fraction (not recorded which). V and J are TRBV5-4 and TRBJ2-2; 14 positions agree with TRBD2. This clonotype was sampled from a human donor who was either an allogeneic HSCT recipient or a stem cell or donor lymphocyte infusion donor (not recorded which). It is not recorded whose cells these are; they may come from a transplant donor. The CDR3 loop reads CASSYAGLAGATTGELFF. The CDR3 DNA follows: TGTGCCAGCAGCTACGCGGGACTAGCGGGAGCCACCACCGGGGAGCTGTTTTTT.